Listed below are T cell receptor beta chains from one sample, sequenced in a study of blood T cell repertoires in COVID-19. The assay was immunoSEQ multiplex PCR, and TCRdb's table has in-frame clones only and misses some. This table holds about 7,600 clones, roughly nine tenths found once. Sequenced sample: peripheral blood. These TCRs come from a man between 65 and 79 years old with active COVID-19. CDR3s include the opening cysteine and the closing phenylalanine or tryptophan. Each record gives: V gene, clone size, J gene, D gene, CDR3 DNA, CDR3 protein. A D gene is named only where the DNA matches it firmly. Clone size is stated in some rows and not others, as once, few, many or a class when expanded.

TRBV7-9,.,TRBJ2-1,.,TGTGCCAGCAGCTTAGAAACAGGGTTAGGCAGCTCCTACAATGAGCAGTTCTTC,CASSLETGLGSSYNEQFF
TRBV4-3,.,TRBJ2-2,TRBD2,TGCGCCAGCAGCGGACAAGCGGGGGAACTAAACACCGGGGAGCTGTTTTTT,CASSGQAGELNTGELFF
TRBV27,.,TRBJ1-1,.,TGTGCCAGCACATCCGCAGCCTGGGGAGCTGAAGCTTTCTTT,CASTSAAWGAEAFF
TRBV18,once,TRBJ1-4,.,TGTGCCAGCTCACTCACGGGGGAAAAACTGTTTTTT,CASSLTGEKLFF
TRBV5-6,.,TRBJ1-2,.,TGTGCCAGCAGCTTGACAGGGTACAACTATGGCTACACCTTC,CASSLTGYNYGYTF
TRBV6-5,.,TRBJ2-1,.,TGTGCCAGCAGTTACCAGGGTCTATCCTACAATGAGCAGTTCTTC,CASSYQGLSYNEQFF
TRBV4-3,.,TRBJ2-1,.,TGCGCCAGCAGCCAAGAGACTTCCAGCTCCTACAATGAGCAGTTCTTC,CASSQETSSSYNEQFF
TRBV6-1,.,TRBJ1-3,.,TGTGCCAGCAGTGACCGGGACAACTCTGGAAACACCATATATTTT,CASSDRDNSGNTIYF
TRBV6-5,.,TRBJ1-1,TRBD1,TGTGCCAGCAGGGGACAGGGGGACACTGAAGCTTTCTTT,CASRGQGDTEAFF
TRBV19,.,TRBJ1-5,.,TGTGCCAGTAGTACAGGGTTTTATGGCAATCAGCCCCAGCATTTT,CASSTGFYGNQPQHF
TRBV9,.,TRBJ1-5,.,TGTGCCAGCAGCGTAGGAGGGAGTGGCAATCAGCCCCAGCATTTT,CASSVGGSGNQPQHF
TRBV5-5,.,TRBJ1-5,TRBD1,TGTGCCAGCAGCCCAGGGGGCGTTGGTCAGCCCCAGCATTTT,CASSPGGVGQPQHF
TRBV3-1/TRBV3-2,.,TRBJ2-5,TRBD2,TGTGCCAGCAGCCAAGAGTGGGGGACTAGCGGGGAAGAGACCCAGTACTTC,CASSQEWGTSGEETQYF
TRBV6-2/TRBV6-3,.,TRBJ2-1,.,TGTGCCAGCAGTGTCAGGGGCTCCTACAATGAGCAGTTCTTC,CASSVRGSYNEQFF
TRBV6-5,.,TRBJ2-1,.,TGTGCCAGCAGTCCCTCCTTTAATGAGCAGTTCTTC,CASSPSFNEQFF
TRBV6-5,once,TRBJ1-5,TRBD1,TGTGCCAGCAGCCGACAGGGTGCGGATCAGCCCCAGCATTTT,CASSRQGADQPQHF
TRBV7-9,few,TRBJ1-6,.,TGTGCCAGCAGATCCGTAACGGGGGATAATTCACCCCTCCACTTT,CASRSVTGDNSPLHF
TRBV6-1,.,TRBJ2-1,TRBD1,TGTGCCAGCAGTGCCCTGGGGACAGGTCTTCTCGATGAGCAGTTCTTC,CASSALGTGLLDEQFF
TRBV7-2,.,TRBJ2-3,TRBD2,TGTGCCAGCAGCTTAGTGGATAATGGACTAGCGGGGTCCCATACGCAGTATTTT,CASSLVDNGLAGSHTQYF
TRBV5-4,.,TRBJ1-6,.,TGTGCCAGCAGTCAAGACAGCCAGCATTCACCCCTCCACTTT,CASSQDSQHSPLHF
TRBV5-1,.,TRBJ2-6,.,TGCGCCAGCACAGGGGTCGCTGGGGCCAACGTCCTGACTTTC,CASTGVAGANVLTF
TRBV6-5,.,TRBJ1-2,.,TGTGTCAGCAGAGGGCAGGGAATAAGTATCTATGGCTACACCTTC,CVSRGQGISIYGYTF
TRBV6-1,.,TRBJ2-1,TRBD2,TGTGCCAGCAGTGAAGCGCTCGGGGGGGCCCTTGACAATGAGCAGTTCTTC,CASSEALGGALDNEQFF
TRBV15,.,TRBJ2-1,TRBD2,TGTGCCACCAGCAGAGAAAACTGGCGGGGGGCATCCTACAATGAGCAGTTCTTC,CATSRENWRGASYNEQFF
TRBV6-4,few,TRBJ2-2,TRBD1,TGTGCCAGCAGTCCCGGACAGGGCGACACCGGGGAGCTGTTTTTT,CASSPGQGDTGELFF
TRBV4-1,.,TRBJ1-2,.,TGCGCCAGCAGCCAGAAAAGGGACAATAGTGTCTATGGCTACACCTTC,CASSQKRDNSVYGYTF
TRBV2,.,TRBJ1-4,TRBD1,TGTGCCAGCAGCCCAAACAGACAGGGGGGTAATGAAAAACTGTTTTTT,CASSPNRQGGNEKLFF
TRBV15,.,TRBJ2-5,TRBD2,TGTGCCACCAGCCGAAGCCCTGGGACTAGGGAGGCGACCCAGTACTTC,CATSRSPGTREATQYF
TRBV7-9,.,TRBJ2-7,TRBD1,TGTGCCAGCAGCTTATCCCGGACAGGGGAGGCGGAGCAGTACTTC,CASSLSRTGEAEQYF
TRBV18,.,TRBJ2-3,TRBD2,TGTGCCAGCTCACGGACTAGCGGGGGGGCGAATACGCAGTATTTT,CASSRTSGGANTQYF
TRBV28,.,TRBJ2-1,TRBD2,TGTGCCAGCAGGGCCGGGGGACTAGCGGGGGGTTCTGACAATGAGCAGTTCTTC,CASRAGGLAGGSDNEQFF
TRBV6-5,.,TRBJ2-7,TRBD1,TGTGCCAGCAGTTACAGTAGGACAGGGACAACCTACGAGCAGTACTTC,CASSYSRTGTTYEQYF
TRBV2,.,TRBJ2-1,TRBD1,TGTGCCAGCAGTGCTAGGGACAGGGGTTCCAATGAGCAGTTCTTC,CASSARDRGSNEQFF
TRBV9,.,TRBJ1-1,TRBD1,TGTGCCAGCAGCGTAGTTTCGGGACAGCCTGGGGACACTGAAGCTTTCTTT,CASSVVSGQPGDTEAFF
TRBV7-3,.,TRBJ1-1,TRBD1,TGTGCCAGCAGCGCTTCGGGACAGGGAGAAACTGAAGCTTTCTTT,CASSASGQGETEAFF
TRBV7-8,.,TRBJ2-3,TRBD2,TGTGCCAGCAGCTTACGCGGGGGGGCTAGTTCTGATACGCAGTATTTT,CASSLRGGASSDTQYF
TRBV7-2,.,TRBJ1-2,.,TGTGCCTACGGCCGGGTCGGGGGAGGAACTGGCTACACCTTC,CAYGRVGGGTGYTF
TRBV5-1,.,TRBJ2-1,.,TGCGCCAGCAGCTTCGAACAGGGCAATGAGCAGTTCTTC,CASSFEQGNEQFF
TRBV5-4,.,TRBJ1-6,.,TGTGCCAGCAGCTTGGGAGGGGGTAATTCACCCCTCCACTTT,CASSLGGGNSPLHF
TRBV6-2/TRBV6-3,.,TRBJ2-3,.,TGTGCCAGCAGTTACAGGGAGACAGATACGCAGTATTTT,CASSYRETDTQYF
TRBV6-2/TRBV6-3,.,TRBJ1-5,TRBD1,TGTGCCAGCAGTTCTCGGGGACAGGGCTTTCAGCCCCAGCATTTT,CASSSRGQGFQPQHF
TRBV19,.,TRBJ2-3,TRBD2,TGTGCCAGTAGTTTTGACCGGGGGGGGAAAACTAGCACAGATACGCAGTATTTT,CASSFDRGGKTSTDTQYF
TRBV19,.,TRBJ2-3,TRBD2,TGTGCCAGTACCCTTAGCGGGGGGGCGGTAGATACGCAGTATTTT,CASTLSGGAVDTQYF
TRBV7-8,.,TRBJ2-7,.,TGTGCCAGCAGCTTAGAGCACAGCTTACGATTCTACGAGCAGTACTTC,CASSLEHSLRFYEQYF
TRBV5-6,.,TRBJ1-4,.,TGTGCCAGCAGCCAATCCGCCAAGACAGGATATAATGAAAAACTGTTTTTT,CASSQSAKTGYNEKLFF
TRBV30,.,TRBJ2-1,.,TGTGCCTGGAACCTAGGGGCCCCCCACAATGAGCAGTTCTTC,CAWNLGAPHNEQFF
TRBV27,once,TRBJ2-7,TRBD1,TGTGCCAGCAGCACTTCCGGGACAGGGCCCTACGAGCAGTACTTC,CASSTSGTGPYEQYF
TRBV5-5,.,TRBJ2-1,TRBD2,TGTGCCAGCAGCTTCGGCGGGGGGAGCTACAATGAGCAGTTCTTC,CASSFGGGSYNEQFF
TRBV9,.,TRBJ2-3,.,TGTGCCAGCAGCCTGGACCCCTCGACAGCCACAGATACGCAGTATTTT,CASSLDPSTATDTQYF
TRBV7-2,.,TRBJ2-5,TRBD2,TGTGCCAGCAGCTTAGAAGGAGGGGCTAGCGGGTACCAAGAGACCCAGTACTTC,CASSLEGGASGYQETQYF
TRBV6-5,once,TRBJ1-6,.,TGTGCCAGCAGTTACTTGGGAGCTAATAATTCACCCCTCCACTTT,CASSYLGANNSPLHF
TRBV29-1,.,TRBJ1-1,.,TGCAGCGTTCGGCCCTCGGGGAGCACTGAAGCTTTCTTT,CSVRPSGSTEAFF
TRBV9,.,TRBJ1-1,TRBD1,TGTGCCAGCAGCGTAGGAGGGGGCGCGACCACTGAAGCTTTCTTT,CASSVGGGATTEAFF